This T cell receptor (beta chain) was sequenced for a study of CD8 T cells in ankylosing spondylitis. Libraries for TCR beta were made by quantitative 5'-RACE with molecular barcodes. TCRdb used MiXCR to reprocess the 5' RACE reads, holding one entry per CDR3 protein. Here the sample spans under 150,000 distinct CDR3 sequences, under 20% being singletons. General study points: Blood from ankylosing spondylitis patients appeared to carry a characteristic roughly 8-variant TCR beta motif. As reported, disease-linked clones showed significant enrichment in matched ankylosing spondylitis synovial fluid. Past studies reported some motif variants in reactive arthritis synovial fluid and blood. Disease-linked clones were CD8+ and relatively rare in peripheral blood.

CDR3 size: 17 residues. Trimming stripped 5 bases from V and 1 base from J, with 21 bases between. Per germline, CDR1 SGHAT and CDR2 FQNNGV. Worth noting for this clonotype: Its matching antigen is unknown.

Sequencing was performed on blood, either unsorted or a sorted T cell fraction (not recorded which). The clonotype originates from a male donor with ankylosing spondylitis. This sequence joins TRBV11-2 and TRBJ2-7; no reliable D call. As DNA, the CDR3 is TGTGCCAGCAGCCCCGCACCCGGGCTAATCAAATCCTACGAGCAGTACTTC. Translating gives CASSPAPGLIKSYEQYF. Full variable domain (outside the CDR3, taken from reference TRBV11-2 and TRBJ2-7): EAGVAQSPRYKIIEKRQSVAFWCNPISGHATLYWYQQILGQGPKLLIQFQNNGVVDDSQLPKDRFSAERLKGVDSTLKIQPAKLEDSAVYLCASSPAPGLIKSYEQYFGPGTRLTVT.